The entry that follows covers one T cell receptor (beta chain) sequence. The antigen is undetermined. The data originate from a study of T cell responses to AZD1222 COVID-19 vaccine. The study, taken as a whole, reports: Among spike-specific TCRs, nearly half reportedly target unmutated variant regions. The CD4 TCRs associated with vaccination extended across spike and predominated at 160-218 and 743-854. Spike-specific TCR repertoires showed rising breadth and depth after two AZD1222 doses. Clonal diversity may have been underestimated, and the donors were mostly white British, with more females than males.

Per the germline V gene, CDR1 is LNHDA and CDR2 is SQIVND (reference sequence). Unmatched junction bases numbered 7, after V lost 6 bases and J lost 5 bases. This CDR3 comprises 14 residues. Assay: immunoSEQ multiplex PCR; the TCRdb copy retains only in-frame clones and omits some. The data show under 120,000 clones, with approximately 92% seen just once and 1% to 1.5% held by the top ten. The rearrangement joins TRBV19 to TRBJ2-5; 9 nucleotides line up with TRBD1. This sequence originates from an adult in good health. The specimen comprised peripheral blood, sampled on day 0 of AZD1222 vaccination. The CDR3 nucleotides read TGTGCCAGTAGCCCAACTGGGACAGGGGAGACCCAGTACTTC. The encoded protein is CASSPTGTGETQYF.